The source of this TCR beta chain is a study of blood T cells in healthy people across ages. Study-wide results and limits: Older individuals had lower TCR beta diversity per million T cells (the decline was roughly linear).

Extraction of total RNA produced a minimum of 6 micrograms from each sample. It was with a sample-barcoded 5' primer and a J-beta primer mix that a second PCR of roughly 7 to 11 cycles was run. Sequencing of every sample gave 3 million or more CDR3-containing paired-end reads. A single record per CDR3 protein comes from TCRdb applying MiXCR to the 5' RACE reads. The sample includes 980,000 or so distinct CDR3 sequences, around 49% of them seen just once. Points on this clonotype: The antigen is unknown.

V was shortened by 5 bases and J by 9 bases, with 20 bases between the two germline ends. Germline values: CDR1 SGHAT, CDR2 FQNNGV. This CDR3 contains 15 residues. The TCR sequence derives from a man aged 25 to 45 in good health. The specimen was blood. V and J are TRBV11-2 and TRBJ2-1; D remains unclear. The CDR3 here is CASSDTGYGWGEQFF. The DNA of the CDR3 is TGTGCCAGCAGCGATACCGGATACGGGTGGGGTGAGCAGTTCTTC.